What follows are 6 T cell receptor beta chains derived from one specimen sequenced in a study of CD8+ T cells in alopecia areata. The sample's treatment: oral pan-JAK inhibitor, 5-10 mg twice daily. Following extraction, RNA underwent reverse transcription to cDNA, which served as the sequencing template. This table comes from immunoSEQ multiplex PCR, and its TCRdb copy is limited to in-frame clones, with some not included. This sample has under 150,000 clones, with 56% found just once. Material: CD4+ T cells sorted from blood, obtained at week 24, from a patient treated with tofacitinib. Receptors originate from a human donor with alopecia areata.

The chain joins TRBV7-9 to TRBJ2-7; 8 nucleotides line up with TRBD2. Unmatched junction bases numbered 4, after V lost 4 bases and J lost 2 bases. CDR1 SEHNR and CDR2 FQNEAQ come from the germline V gene (reference sequence). The CDR3 loop spans 14 amino acids. CDR3 protein: CASSSSGGAYEQYF. The CDR3 nucleotides are TGTGCCAGCAGCTCGAGCGGGGGAGCCTACGAGCAGTACTTC. Drawing the rest from reference TRBV7-9 and TRBJ2-7, the complete variable domain is DTGVSQNPRHKITKRGQNVTFRCDPISEHNRLYWYRQTLGQGPEFLTYFQNEAQLEKSRLLSDRFSAERPKGSFSTLEIQRTEQGDSAMYLCASSSSGGAYEQYFGPGTRLTVT.

In this sample, this clone turned up a few times. The chain couples TRBV23-1 to TRBJ1-4; 7 positions agree with TRBD1. TRBV23-1 counts as an open reading frame of uncertain function. CDR3 size: 15 residues. V dropped 5 bases and J dropped 5; count of bases not matched to a gene: 8. Here the CDR3 DNA reads TGCGCCAGCAGTAAACCGGACAGGTTGAATGAAAAACTGTTTTTT. This sequence encodes CASSKPDRLNEKLFF.

This clone was observed once. The chain uses TRBV5-1 and TRBJ2-7; 7 bases map to TRBD2. The CDR3 is made up of 14 amino acids. CDR1 and CDR2 from the germline V gene are SGHRS and YFSETQ. Trimming cost V 0 bases and J 5 bases; bases outside gene matches: 5. CDR3 DNA sequence: TGCGCCAGCAGCTTGGGGGACTATCCTAACGAGCAGTACTTC. It yields the protein CASSLGDYPNEQYF.

This rearrangement joins TRBV29-1 to TRBJ2-7, with D possibly being TRBD2 (7 bases). V dropped 6 bases and J dropped 0 bases, with 18 bases sitting between them. The CDR3 sequence is 15 residues long. Germline V gene sequence: CDR1 SQVTM, CDR2 ANQGSEA. The CDR3 here is CSVTKGRGFSYEQYF. As DNA, the CDR3 is TGCAGCGTCACCAAGGGGAGGGGGTTCTCCTACGAGCAGTACTTC.

This clone appeared a few times. This chain joins TRBV4-3 and TRBJ1-1; 8 nucleotides align to TRBD1. Trimming at V came to 2 bases and at J to 4 bases, leaving 6 bases not matched to a gene. The CDR3 covers 15 residues. The V gene's germline CDR1 is LGHNA and CDR2 YSLEER. DNA for the CDR3: TGCGCCAGCAGCCAACACACGGGACAGGTCACTGAAGCTTTCTTT. Translated: CASSQHTGQVTEAFF.

The chain combines TRBV6-6 with TRBJ2-6; D gene unclear. There are 14 residues in the CDR3. V dropped 7 bases and J dropped 0 bases, with 7 bases sitting between them. Germline assignment: CDR1 MNHNY and CDR2 SVGAGI (reference sequence). CDR3 in amino acids: CASTQPSGANVLTF. In nucleotides, the CDR3 is TGTGCCAGCACTCAGCCCTCTGGGGCCAACGTCCTGACTTTC.